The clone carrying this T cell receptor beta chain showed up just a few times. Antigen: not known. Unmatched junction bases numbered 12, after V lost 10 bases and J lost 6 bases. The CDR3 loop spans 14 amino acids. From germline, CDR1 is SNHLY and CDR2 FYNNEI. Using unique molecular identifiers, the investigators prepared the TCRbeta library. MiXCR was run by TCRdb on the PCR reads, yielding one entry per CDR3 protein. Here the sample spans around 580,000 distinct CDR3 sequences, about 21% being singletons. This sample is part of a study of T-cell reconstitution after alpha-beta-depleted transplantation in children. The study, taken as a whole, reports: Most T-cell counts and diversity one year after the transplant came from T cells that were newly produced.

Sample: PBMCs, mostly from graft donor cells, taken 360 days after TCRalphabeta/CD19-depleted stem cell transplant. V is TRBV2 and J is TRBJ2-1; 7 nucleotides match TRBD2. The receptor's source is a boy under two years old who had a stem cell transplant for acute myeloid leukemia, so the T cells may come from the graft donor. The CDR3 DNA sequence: TGTGCCATCAACGGACTAGAAGGGGTCAATGAGCAGTTCTTC. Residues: CAINGLEGVNEQFF. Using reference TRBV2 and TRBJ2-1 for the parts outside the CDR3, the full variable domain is EPEVTQTPSHQVTQMGQEVILRCVPISNHLYFYWYRQILGQKVEFLVSFYNNEISEKSEIFDDQFSVERPDGSNFTLKIRSTKLEDSAMYFCAINGLEGVNEQFFGPGTRLTVL.